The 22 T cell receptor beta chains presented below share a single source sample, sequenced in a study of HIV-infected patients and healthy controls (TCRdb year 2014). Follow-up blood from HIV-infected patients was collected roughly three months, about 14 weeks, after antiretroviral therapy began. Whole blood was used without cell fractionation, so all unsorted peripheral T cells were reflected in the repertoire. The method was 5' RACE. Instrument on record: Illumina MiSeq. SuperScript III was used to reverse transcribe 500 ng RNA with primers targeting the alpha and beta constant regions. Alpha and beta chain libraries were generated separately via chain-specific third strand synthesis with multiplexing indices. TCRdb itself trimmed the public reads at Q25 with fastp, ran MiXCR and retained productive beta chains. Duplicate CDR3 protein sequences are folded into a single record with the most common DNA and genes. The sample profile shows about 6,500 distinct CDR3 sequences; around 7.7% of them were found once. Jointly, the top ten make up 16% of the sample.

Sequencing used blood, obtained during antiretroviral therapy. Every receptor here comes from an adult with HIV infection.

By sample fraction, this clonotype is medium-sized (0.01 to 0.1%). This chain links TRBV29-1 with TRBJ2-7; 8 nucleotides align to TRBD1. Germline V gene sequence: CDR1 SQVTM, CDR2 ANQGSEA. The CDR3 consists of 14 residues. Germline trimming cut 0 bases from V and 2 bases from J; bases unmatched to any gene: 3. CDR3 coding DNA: TGCAGCGTTGAAGATAGGACAGGGACCTACGAGCAGTACTTC. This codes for CSVEDRTGTYEQYF.

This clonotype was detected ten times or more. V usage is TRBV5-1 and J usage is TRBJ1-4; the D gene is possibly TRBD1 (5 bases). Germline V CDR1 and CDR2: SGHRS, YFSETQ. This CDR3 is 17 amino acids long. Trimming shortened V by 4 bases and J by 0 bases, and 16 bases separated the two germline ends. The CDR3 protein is CASSLPGGLPTNEKLFF. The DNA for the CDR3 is TGCGCCAGCAGCCTCCCGGGGGGACTCCCAACTAATGAAAAACTGTTTTTT.

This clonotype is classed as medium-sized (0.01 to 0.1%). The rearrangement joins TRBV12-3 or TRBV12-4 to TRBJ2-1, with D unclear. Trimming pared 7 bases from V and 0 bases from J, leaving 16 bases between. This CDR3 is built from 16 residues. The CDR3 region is CASTDSGSPSYNEQFF. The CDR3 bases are TGTGCCAGCACCGACTCTGGGTCTCCCTCCTACAATGAGCAGTTCTTC.

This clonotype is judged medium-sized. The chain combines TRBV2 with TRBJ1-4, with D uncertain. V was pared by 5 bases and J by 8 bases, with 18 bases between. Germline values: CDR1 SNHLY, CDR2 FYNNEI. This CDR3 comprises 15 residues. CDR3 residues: CASSPISDSPEKLFF. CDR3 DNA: TGTGCCAGCAGTCCTATTTCGGACTCTCCCGAAAAACTGTTTTTT.

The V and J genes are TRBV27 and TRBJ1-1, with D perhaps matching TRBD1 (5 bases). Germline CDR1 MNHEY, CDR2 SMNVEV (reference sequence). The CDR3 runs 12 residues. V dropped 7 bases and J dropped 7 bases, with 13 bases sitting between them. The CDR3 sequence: CASTGGSNEAFF. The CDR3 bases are TGTGCCAGCACGGGGGGGTCGAATGAAGCTTTCTTT.

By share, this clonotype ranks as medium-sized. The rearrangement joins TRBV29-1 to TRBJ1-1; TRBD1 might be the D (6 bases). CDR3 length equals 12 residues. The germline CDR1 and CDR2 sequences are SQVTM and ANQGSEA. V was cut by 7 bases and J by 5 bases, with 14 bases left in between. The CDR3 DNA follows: TGCAGCGGTCGGACAGCGAGAACTGAAGCTTTCTTT. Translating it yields CSGRTARTEAFF.

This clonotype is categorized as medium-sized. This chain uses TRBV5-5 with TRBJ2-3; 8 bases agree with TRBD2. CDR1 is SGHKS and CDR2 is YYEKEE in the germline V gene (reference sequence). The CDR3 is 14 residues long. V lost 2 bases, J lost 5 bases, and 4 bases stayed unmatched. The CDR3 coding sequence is TGTGCCAGCAGCTTAATGGCGGGGGGAGATACGCAGTATTTT. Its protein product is CASSLMAGGDTQYF.

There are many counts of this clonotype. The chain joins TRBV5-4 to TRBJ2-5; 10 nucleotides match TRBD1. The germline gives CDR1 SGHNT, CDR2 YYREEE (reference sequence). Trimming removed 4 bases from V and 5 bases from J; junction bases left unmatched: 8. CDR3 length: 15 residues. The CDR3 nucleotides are TGTGCCAGCAGCCCGGGACAGGGGATGGGGGAGACCCAGTACTTC. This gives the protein CASSPGQGMGETQYF.

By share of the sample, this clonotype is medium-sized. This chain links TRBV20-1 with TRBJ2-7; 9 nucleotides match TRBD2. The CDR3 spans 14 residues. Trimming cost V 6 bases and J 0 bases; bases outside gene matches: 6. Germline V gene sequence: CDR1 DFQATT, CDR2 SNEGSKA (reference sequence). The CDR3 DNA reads TGCAGTGCCGAAGCGGGGGGCCTCTCCTACGAGCAGTACTTC. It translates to CSAEAGGLSYEQYF.

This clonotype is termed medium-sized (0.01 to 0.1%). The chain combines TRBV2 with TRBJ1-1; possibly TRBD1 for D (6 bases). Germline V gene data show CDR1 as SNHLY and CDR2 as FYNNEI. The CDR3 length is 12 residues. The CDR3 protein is CATGWANTEAFF. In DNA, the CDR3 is TGTGCTACAGGGTGGGCGAACACTGAAGCTTTCTTT.

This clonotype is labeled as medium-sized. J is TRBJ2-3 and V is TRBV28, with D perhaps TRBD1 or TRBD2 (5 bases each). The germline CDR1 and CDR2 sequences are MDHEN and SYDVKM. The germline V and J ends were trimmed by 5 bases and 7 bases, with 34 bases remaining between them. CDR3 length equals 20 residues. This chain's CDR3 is CASSPEGETPGATLRYTQYF. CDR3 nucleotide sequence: TGTGCCAGCAGTCCTGAAGGCGAAACGCCCGGGGCGACCCTCAGATATACGCAGTATTTT.

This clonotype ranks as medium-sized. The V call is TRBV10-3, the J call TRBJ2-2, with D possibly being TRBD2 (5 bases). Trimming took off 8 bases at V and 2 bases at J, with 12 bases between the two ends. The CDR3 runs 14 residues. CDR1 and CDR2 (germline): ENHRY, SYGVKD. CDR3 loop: CAIRGADNTGELFF. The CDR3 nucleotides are TGTGCCATCCGGGGAGCTGACAACACCGGGGAGCTGTTTTTT.

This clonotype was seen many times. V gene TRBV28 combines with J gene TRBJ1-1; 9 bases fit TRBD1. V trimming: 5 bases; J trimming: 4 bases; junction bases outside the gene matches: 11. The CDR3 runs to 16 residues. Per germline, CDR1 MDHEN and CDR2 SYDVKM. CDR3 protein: CASSKGQGGYGTEAFF. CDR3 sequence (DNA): TGTGCCAGCAGTAAGGGACAGGGAGGTTATGGCACTGAAGCTTTCTTT. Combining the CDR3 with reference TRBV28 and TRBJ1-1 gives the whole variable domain DVKVTQSSRYLVKRTGEKVFLECVQDMDHENMFWYRQDPGLGLRLIYFSYDVKMKEKGDIPEGYSVSREKKERFSLILESASTNQTSMYLCASSKGQGGYGTEAFFGQGTRLTVV.

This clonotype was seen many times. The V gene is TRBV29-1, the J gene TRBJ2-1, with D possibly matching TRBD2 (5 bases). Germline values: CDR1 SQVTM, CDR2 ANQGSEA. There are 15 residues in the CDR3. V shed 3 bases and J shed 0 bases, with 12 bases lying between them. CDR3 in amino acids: CSVELWGDSYNEQFF. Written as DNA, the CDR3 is TGCAGCGTTGAGTTGTGGGGAGACTCCTACAATGAGCAGTTCTTC.

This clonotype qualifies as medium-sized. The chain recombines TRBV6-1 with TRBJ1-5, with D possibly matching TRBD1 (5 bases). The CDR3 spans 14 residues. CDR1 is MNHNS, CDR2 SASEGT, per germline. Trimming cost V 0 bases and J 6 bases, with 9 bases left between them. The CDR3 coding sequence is TGTGCCAGCAGTGAAGCTGGGGGGAGTCAGCCCCAGCATTTT. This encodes CASSEAGGSQPQHF.

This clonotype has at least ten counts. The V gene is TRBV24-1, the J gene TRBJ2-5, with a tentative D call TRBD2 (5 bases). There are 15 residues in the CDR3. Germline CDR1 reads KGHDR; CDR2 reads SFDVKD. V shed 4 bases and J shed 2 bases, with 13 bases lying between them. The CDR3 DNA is TGTGCCACCAGTGACACTGAGGGTACTCAAGAGACCCAGTACTTC. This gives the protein CATSDTEGTQETQYF.

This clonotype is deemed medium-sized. DNA for the CDR3: TGCGCCAGCAGCTTAGGAATCGGAGATACGCAGTATTTT. Its protein product is CASSLGIGDTQYF. This chain links TRBV5-1 with TRBJ2-3; D gene unclear. This CDR3 region has 13 residues. CDR1 and CDR2 (germline): SGHRS, YFSETQ. V shed 2 bases and J shed 5 bases, with 9 bases lying between them. The full variable domain, with the rest looked up from reference TRBV5-1 and TRBJ2-3, is KAGVTQTPRYLIKTRGQQVTLSCSPISGHRSVSWYQQTPGQGLQFLFEYFSETQRNKGNFPGRFSGRQFSNSRSEMNVSTLELGDSALYLCASSLGIGDTQYFGPGTRLTVL.

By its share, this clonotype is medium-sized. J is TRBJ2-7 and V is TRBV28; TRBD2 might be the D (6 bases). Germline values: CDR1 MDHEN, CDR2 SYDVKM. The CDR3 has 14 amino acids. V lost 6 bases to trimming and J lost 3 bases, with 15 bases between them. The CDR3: CASRTRDLGYEQYF. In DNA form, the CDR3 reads TGTGCCAGCAGGACCCGGGACTTAGGCTACGAGCAGTACTTC.

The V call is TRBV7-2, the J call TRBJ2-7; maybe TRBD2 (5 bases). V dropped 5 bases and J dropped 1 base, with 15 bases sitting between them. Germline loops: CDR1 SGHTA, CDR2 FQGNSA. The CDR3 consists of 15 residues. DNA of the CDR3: TGTGCCAGCAGCCCACCCGGGATGCAATCCTACGAGCAGTACTTC. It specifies CASSPPGMQSYEQYF.

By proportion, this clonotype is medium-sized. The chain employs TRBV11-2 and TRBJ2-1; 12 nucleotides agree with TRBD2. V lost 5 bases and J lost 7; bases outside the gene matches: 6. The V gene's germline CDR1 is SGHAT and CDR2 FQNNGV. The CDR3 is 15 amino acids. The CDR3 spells CASSLGLAGGNEQFF. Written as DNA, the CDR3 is TGTGCCAGCAGCCTGGGACTAGCGGGTGGGAATGAGCAGTTCTTC.

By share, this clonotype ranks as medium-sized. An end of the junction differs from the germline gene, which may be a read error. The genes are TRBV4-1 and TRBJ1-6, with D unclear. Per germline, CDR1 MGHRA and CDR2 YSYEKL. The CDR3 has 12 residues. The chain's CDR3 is CASSQDNSPLHF. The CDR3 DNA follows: TGCGCCAGCAGCCAAGATAACTCACCCCTCCACTTT.

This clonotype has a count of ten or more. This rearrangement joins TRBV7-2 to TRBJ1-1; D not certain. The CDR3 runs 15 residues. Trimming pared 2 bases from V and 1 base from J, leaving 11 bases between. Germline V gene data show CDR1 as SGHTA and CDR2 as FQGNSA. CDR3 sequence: CASSLLSDWNTEAFF. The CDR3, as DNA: TGTGCCAGCAGCTTATTATCCGATTGGAACACTGAAGCTTTCTTT.